The 17 T cell receptor beta chains reported below all come from one sample, sequenced in a study of early T cells in non-severe SARS-CoV-2 infection. TCRdb reprocessed the 5' RACE reads with MiXCR, giving one entry per CDR3 protein. This sample has some 49,000 distinct CDR3 sequences, with roughly 8% found just once. The specimen sequenced was whole blood. The receptors here all came from an adult who was a healthcare worker with PCR-confirmed SARS-CoV-2 infection or an uninfected control (not recorded which).

The chain has TRBV5-1 and TRBJ2-5; 10 bases align to TRBD2. The CDR3 runs 16 residues. V lost 2 bases to trimming and J lost 1 base; unmatched junction nucleotides: 5. Looked up from germline, CDR1 is SGHRS and CDR2 is YFSETQ. CDR3 amino acids: CASSFGLAGAQETQYF. CDR3 in DNA: TGCGCCAGCAGCTTCGGGCTAGCGGGAGCCCAAGAGACCCAGTACTTC.

The sample holds many counts of this clonotype. The J gene is TRBJ1-2, the V gene TRBV11-2, with D possibly matching TRBD1 (6 bases). The CDR3 covers 14 residues. Trimming took 4 bases from V and 4 from J, leaving 13 bases between them. CDR1 SGHAT and CDR2 FQNNGV come from the germline V gene. The CDR3 DNA is TGTGCCAGCAGCTCAAATCGGGACACCTATGGCTACACCTTC. This gives the protein CASSSNRDTYGYTF.

This clonotype was counted only a few times. The V call is TRBV14, the J call TRBJ1-1; D is possibly TRBD1 (6 bases). CDR1 is SGHDN and CDR2 is FVKESK in the germline V gene. The ends were cut back, 6 bases at V and 5 bases at J, with 13 bases in the middle. The CDR3 is 13 amino acids. CDR3 residues: CASSLGGSTEAFF. The DNA of the CDR3 is TGTGCCAGCAGTCTGGGGGGCAGTACTGAAGCTTTCTTT. Supplemented by reference TRBV14 and TRBJ1-1, the full variable domain reads EAGVTQFPSHSVIEKGQTVTLRCDPISGHDNLYWYRRVMGKEIKFLLHFVKESKQDESGMPNNRFLAERTGGTYSTLKVQPAELEDSGVYFCASSLGGSTEAFFGQGTRLTVV.

The table lists this clonotype with many counts. This rearrangement joins TRBV20-1 to TRBJ2-3; 9 bases map to TRBD2. V was clipped by 4 bases and J by 0 bases; unmatched bases: 5. The CDR3 sequence is 15 residues long. The germline CDR1 and CDR2 sequences are DFQATT and SNEGSKA (reference sequence). The CDR3 DNA reads as TGCAGTGCTATGCGGGGGGGATCTAGCACAGATACGCAGTATTTT. It specifies CSAMRGGSSTDTQYF.

For the CDR3, the DNA is TGCGCCAGCAGCCCAGACAGGCTTGATGGCTACACCTTC. Translation gives CASSPDRLDGYTF. The V and J genes are TRBV5-1 and TRBJ1-2, with D possibly matching TRBD1 (6 bases). Germline loops: CDR1 SGHRS, CDR2 YFSETQ. CDR3 length: 13 amino acids. V lost 4 bases, J lost 6 bases, and 13 bases lay in between.

The CDR3 coding sequence is TGCGCCAGCAGCTTGGCTAGCGGATTCACAGATACGCAGTATTTT. Translating gives CASSLASGFTDTQYF. The genes are TRBV5-1 and TRBJ2-3, with TRBD2 matching over 7 bases. The V and J ends lost 0 bases and 2 bases, in that order; junction bases with no gene match: 3. The CDR3 runs to 15 residues. Germline assignment: CDR1 SGHRS and CDR2 YFSETQ.

This chain links TRBV4-1 with TRBJ1-1; D unresolved. This CDR3 spans 17 amino acids. V shed 3 bases and J shed 0 bases, with 17 bases lying between them. Germline V gene sequence: CDR1 MGHRA, CDR2 YSYEKL. CDR3: CASSHTGGSVVNTEAFF. Written as DNA, the CDR3 is TGCGCCAGCAGCCACACCGGAGGGTCCGTCGTGAACACTGAAGCTTTCTTT.

There are many counts of this clonotype. The chain couples TRBV18 to TRBJ1-1; perhaps TRBD1 as D (6 bases). The CDR3 loop spans 14 amino acids. Germline lookup yields CDR1 KGHSH and CDR2 LQKENI. The ends were cut back, 3 bases at V and 3 bases at J, with 11 bases in the middle. CDR3 in DNA: TGTGCCAGCTCACCCACAGGGTACGACACTGAAGCTTTCTTT. Translated, it gives CASSPTGYDTEAFF.

The chain links TRBV5-6 to TRBJ2-7; no definite D call. The V and J ends lost 1 base and 6 bases respectively, with 14 bases between them. The length of the CDR3 is 14 residues. In germline, CDR1 is SGHDT, CDR2 YYEEEE. The DNA for the CDR3 is TGTGCCAGCAGCTTGCCCTGGGTGGATGGCGAGCAGTACTTC. It yields the protein CASSLPWVDGEQYF.

This chain joins TRBV9 and TRBJ1-1; a possible D gene is TRBD1 (5 bases). This CDR3 spans 12 amino acids. Germline V gene lookup returns CDR1 SGDLS and CDR2 YYNGEE. V was cut by 6 bases and J by 7 bases, with 13 bases left in between. CDR3 DNA sequence: TGTGCCAGCAAACCCTGGGACGGTGAAGCTTTCTTT. Protein sequence: CASKPWDGEAFF.

This clonotype was recorded at least ten times. The V call is TRBV18, the J call TRBJ2-7; 8 bases are a match to TRBD1. Per the germline V gene, CDR1 is KGHSH and CDR2 is LQKENI. The CDR3 has 14 residues. The V and J ends lost 5 bases and 2 bases, in that order; junction bases with no gene match: 5. The CDR3 coding sequence is TGTGCCAGCTCAACAGGGGACAGGACCTACGAGCAGTACTTC. It yields the protein CASSTGDRTYEQYF.

This clonotype was seen more than once but under ten times. J is TRBJ2-3 and V is TRBV20-1; 10 bases align to TRBD1. The CDR3 has 15 amino acids. After removal of 3 bases from V and 4 bases from J, the junction contained 7 bases not matched to a gene. Germline V gene lookup returns CDR1 DFQATT and CDR2 SNEGSKA (reference sequence). The CDR3 nucleotides read TGCAGTGCTAGGGGTCCGGGACAGGGGTCAGATACGCAGTATTTT. It encodes CSARGPGQGSDTQYF.

This clonotype was observed at least ten times. This sequence joins TRBV7-9 and TRBJ2-1; 8 bases line up with TRBD2. The CDR3 contains 12 residues. The germline CDR1 and CDR2 sequences are SEHNR and FQNEAQ (reference sequence). V gave up 1 base and J gave up 12 bases; unmatched junction bases: 2. The CDR3 protein is CASSLGSGVQFF. The CDR3 bases are TGTGCCAGCAGCTTAGGTAGCGGGGTGCAGTTCTTC.

This clonotype was found a few times. The chain joins TRBV9 to TRBJ2-1; 7 nucleotides agree with TRBD1. The CDR3 sequence is 15 residues long. V lost 1 base and J lost 1; bases outside the gene matches: 2. Germline-derived CDR1 and CDR2 are SGDLS and YYNGEE. CDR3 DNA sequence: TGTGCCAGCAGCGTACAGACAGGGTCCTACAATGAGCAGTTCTTC. It specifies CASSVQTGSYNEQFF. Variable domain in full (rest from reference TRBV9 and TRBJ2-1): DSGVTQTPKHLITATGQRVTLRCSPRSGDLSVYWYQQSLDQGLQFLIQYYNGEERAKGNILERFSAQQFPDLHSELNLSSLELGDSALYFCASSVQTGSYNEQFFGPGTRLTVL.

This clonotype was counted a few times. V and J are TRBV7-8 and TRBJ2-1, with 9 nucleotides matching TRBD2. The CDR3 runs to 16 residues. Looked up from germline, CDR1 is SGHVS and CDR2 is FQNEAQ. J gave up 6 bases and V 5 bases, and 11 bases lay outside the gene matches. The DNA for the CDR3 is TGTGCCAGCAGCGCCTGGGGTAGCGGGGGCCGCAATGAGCAGTTCTTC. It specifies CASSAWGSGGRNEQFF.

This clonotype was counted a few times. This chain joins TRBV6-5 and TRBJ2-3; 10 bases are shared with TRBD2. Per germline, CDR1 MNHEY and CDR2 SVGAGI. The CDR3 is 16 amino acids. J was trimmed by 3 bases and V by 2 bases; bases with no gene match: 5. The CDR3 DNA reads as TGTGCCAGCAGTTACGTAAGCGGGGGGGCAACAGATACGCAGTATTTT. Its translation is CASSYVSGGATDTQYF.

This clonotype has only one observation. The V gene is TRBV12-5, the J gene TRBJ2-1; D is undetermined. This CDR3 contains 15 residues. Germline V gene data show CDR1 as LGHNT and CDR2 as FRNRAP. The germline V and J ends were trimmed by 2 bases and 5 bases, with 13 bases remaining between them. CDR3 sequence (DNA): TGTGCTAGTGGTTTGACGACCTACAACAACAATGAGCAGTTCTTC. Translating gives CASGLTTYNNNEQFF.